The sequence of this T cell receptor (beta chain) was determined in a study of read filtering for tumor transcriptome and immune sequencing. V was clipped by 1 base and J by 9 bases; unmatched bases: 3. The V gene's germline CDR1 is DFQATT and CDR2 SNEGSKA (reference sequence). The CDR3 is 14 residues long. At the time of active disease, bone marrow was collected from every patient. This clonotype was observed many times. Its antigen is undetermined. From roughly 390 ng of RNA, a library with molecular barcoded alpha/delta and beta/gamma adaptors was made. TCRdb ran MiXCR on the reads and lists one entry per CDR3 protein. This sample carries around 140,000 distinct CDR3 sequences, less than 15% of them seen once, and the ten largest clones take about 8.6%. Study observations and caveats: Dropping single-read clonotypes raised IR-seq and RNA-seq shared-clonotype correlation. Single-read clonotypes: about 81.9% of IR-seq clonotypes (approximately 4% of reads), 74.6% of RNA-seq clonotypes (around 45% of reads). Sorted CD138-negative bone marrow cells were not purified T cells.

The chain has TRBV20-1 and TRBJ2-1; TRBD2 matches 13 bases. The receptor's source is a donor at least 40 years old with multiple myeloma. Sequences were obtained from a population of CD138-negative cells sorted from bone marrow. CDR3 amino acids: CSARARTSGGEQFF. CDR3 in DNA: TGCAGTGCTAGAGCACGGACTAGCGGGGGTGAGCAGTTCTTC.